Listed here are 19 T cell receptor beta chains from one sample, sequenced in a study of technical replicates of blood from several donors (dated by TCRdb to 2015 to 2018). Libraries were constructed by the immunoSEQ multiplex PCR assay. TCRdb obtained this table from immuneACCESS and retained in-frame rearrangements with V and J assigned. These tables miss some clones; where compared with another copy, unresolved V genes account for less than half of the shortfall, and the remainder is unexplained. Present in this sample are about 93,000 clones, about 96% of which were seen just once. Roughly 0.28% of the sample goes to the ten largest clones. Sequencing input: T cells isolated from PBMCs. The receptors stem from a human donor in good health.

The CDR3 region is CASSSSGVGEETQYF. DNA for the CDR3: TGCGCCAGCAGCTCGAGCGGGGTAGGTGAAGAGACCCAGTACTTC. This rearrangement joins TRBV5-1 to TRBJ2-5; TRBD2 matches at 7 bases. CDR3 length equals 15 residues. Germline-derived CDR1 and CDR2 are SGHRS and YFSETQ. V was pared by 3 bases and J by 3 bases, with 8 bases of the junction left unmatched.

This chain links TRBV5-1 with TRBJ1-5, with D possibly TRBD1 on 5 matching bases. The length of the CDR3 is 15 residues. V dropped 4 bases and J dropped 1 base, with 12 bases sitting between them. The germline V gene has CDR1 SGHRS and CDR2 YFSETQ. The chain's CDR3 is CASSPKDTSNQPQHF. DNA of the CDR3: TGCGCCAGCAGCCCAAAGGACACGAGCAATCAGCCCCAGCATTTT.

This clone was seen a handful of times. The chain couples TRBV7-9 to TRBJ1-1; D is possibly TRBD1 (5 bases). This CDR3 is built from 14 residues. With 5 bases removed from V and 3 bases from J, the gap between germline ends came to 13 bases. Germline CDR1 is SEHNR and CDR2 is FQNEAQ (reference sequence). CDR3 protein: CASSLVGGDTEAFF. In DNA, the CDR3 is TGTGCCAGCAGCCTAGTGGGGGGGGACACTGAAGCTTTCTTT.

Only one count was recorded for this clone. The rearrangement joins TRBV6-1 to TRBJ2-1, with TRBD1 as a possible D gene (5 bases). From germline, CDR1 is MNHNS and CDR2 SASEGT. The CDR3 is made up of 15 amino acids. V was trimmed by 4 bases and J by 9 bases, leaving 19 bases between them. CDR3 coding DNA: TGTGCCAGCAGTGTGAGCAGGGTGTGGGGCGGTGAGCAGTTCTTC. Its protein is CASSVSRVWGGEQFF.

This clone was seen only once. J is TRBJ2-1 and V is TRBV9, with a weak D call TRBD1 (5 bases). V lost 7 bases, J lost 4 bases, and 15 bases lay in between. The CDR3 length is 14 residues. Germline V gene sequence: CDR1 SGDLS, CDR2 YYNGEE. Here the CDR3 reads CASSTRDKYNEQFF. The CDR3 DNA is TGTGCCAGCTCTACCAGGGATAAGTACAATGAGCAGTTCTTC. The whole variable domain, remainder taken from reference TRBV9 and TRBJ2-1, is DSGVTQTPKHLITATGQRVTLRCSPRSGDLSVYWYQQSLDQGLQFLIQYYNGEERAKGNILERFSAQQFPDLHSELNLSSLELGDSALYFCASSTRDKYNEQFFGPGTRLTVL.

CDR3 sequence: CAWSAPGQGGTGNTIYF. The CDR3 nucleotides are TGTGCCTGGAGTGCGCCTGGACAGGGAGGTACTGGAAACACCATATATTTT. The J gene is TRBJ1-3, the V gene TRBV30, with 8 bases identical to TRBD1. CDR1 GTSNPN and CDR2 SVGIG come from the germline V gene (reference sequence). There are 17 residues in the CDR3. The J segment lost 2 bases and the V segment lost 1 base, leaving 10 bases of the junction unmatched.

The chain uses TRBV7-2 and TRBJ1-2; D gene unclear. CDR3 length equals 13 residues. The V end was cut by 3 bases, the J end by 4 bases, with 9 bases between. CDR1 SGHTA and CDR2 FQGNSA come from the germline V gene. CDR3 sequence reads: CASSFEFTYGYTF. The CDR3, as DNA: TGTGCCAGCAGCTTTGAGTTTACCTATGGCTACACCTTC.

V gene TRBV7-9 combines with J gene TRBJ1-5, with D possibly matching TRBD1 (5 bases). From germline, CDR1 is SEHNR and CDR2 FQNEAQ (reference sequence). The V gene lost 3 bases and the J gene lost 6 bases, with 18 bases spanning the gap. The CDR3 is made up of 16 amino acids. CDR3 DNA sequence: TGTGCCAGCAGCTTGTGGTCAGGGTCGGAGGGTCAGCCCCAGCATTTT. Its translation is CASSLWSGSEGQPQHF.

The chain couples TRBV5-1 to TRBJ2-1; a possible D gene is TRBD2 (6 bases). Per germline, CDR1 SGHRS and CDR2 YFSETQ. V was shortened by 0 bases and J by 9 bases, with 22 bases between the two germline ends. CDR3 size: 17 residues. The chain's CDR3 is CASSLAPRLGSAGEQFF. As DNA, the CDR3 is TGCGCCAGCAGCTTGGCGCCCCGACTAGGATCCGCCGGTGAGCAGTTCTTC.

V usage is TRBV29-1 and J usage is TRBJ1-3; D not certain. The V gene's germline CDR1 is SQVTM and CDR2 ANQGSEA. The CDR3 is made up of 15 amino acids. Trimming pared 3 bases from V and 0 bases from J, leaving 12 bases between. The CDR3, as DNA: TGCAGCGTTGATAAGAGGACTAGCTCTGGAAACACCATATATTTT. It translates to CSVDKRTSSGNTIYF.

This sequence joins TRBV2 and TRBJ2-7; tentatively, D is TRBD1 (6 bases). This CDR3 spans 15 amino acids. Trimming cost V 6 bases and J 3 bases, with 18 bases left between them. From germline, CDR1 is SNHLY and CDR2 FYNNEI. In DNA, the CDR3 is TGTGCCAGCAGCCTTTCAGGGGCCGCCCACTACGAGCAGTACTTC. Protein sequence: CASSLSGAAHYEQYF.

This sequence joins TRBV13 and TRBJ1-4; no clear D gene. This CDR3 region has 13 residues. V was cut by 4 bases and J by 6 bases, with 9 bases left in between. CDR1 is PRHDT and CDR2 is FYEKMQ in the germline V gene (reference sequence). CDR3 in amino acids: CASSSAGHEKLFF. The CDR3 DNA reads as TGTGCCAGCAGCTCGGCAGGTCATGAAAAACTGTTTTTT.

CDR3 in amino acids: CASSRGGDPLHF. DNA of the CDR3: TGTGCCAGTAGTAGAGGCGGGGACCCCCTCCACTTT. The chain combines TRBV19 with TRBJ1-6; tentative D call: TRBD1 (5 bases). From germline, CDR1 is LNHDA and CDR2 SQIVND (reference sequence). CDR3 size: 12 residues. V lost 4 bases and J lost 13, with 11 bases in between.

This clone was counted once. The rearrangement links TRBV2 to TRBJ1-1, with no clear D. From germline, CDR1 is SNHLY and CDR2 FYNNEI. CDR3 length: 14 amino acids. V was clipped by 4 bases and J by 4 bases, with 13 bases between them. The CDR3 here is CASSVTFSGTEAFF. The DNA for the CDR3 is TGTGCCAGCAGTGTTACCTTTTCGGGCACTGAAGCTTTCTTT.

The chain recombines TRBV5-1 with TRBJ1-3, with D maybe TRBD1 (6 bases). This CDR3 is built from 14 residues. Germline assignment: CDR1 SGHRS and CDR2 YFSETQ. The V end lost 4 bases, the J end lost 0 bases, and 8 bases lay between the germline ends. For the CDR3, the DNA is TGCGCCAGCAGCGAGGGGGTCTCTGGAAACACCATATATTTT. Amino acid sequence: CASSEGVSGNTIYF. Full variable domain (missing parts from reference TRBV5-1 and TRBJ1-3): KAGVTQTPRYLIKTRGQQVTLSCSPISGHRSVSWYQQTPGQGLQFLFEYFSETQRNKGNFPGRFSGRQFSNSRSEMNVSTLELGDSALYLCASSEGVSGNTIYFGEGSWLTVV.

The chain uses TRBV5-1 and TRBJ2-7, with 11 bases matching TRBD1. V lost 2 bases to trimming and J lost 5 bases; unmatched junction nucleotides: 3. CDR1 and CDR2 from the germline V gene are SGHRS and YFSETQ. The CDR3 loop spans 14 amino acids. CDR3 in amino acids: CASSFGQGADEQYF. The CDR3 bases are TGCGCCAGCAGCTTTGGACAGGGGGCGGACGAGCAGTACTTC. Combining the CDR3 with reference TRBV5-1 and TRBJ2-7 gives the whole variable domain KAGVTQTPRYLIKTRGQQVTLSCSPISGHRSVSWYQQTPGQGLQFLFEYFSETQRNKGNFPGRFSGRQFSNSRSEMNVSTLELGDSALYLCASSFGQGADEQYFGPGTRLTVT.

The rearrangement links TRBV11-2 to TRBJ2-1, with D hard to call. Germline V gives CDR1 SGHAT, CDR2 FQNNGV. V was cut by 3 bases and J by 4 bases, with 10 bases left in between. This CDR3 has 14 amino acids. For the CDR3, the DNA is TGTGCCAGCAGCTTTCACGACGGGTACAATGAGCAGTTCTTC. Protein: CASSFHDGYNEQFF. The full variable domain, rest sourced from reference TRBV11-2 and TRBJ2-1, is EAGVAQSPRYKIIEKRQSVAFWCNPISGHATLYWYQQILGQGPKLLIQFQNNGVVDDSQLPKDRFSAERLKGVDSTLKIQPAKLEDSAVYLCASSFHDGYNEQFFGPGTRLTVL.

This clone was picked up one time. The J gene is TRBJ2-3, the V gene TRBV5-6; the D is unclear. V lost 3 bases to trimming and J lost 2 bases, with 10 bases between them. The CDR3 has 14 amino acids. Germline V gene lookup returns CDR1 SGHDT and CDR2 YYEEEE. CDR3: CASSSVSNTDTQYF. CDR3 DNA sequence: TGTGCCAGCAGCTCGGTCTCGAACACAGATACGCAGTATTTT.

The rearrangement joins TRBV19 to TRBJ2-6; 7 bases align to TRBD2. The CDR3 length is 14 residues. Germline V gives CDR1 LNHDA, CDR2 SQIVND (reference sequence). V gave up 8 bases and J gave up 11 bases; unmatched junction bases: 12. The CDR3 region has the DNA TGTGCCAGTTGGGGGGGGAGCGGGAAATACGTCCTGACTTTC. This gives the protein CASWGGSGKYVLTF.